Sequencing of this T cell receptor beta chain was carried out in a study of response to subunit inactivated influenza vaccine (dated by TCRdb to the late 2010s). Describing the broader study: Deep quantitative T cell receptor repertoire profiling was used in the study to track responses to a trivalent subunit inactivated influenza vaccine.

Of note for this clonotype: The clone's antigen remains unknown. The record has no base qualities; no much larger clone is one base away.

The paper's findings and limits, for the study overall: It was suggested by the authors that each seasonal influenza vaccination may recruit only a limited number of new T cells.

V and J are trimmed by 4 bases and 10 bases, and the gene matches miss 7 bases of the junction. The CDR3 goes from the cysteine to the phenylalanine over 13 residues. Of all the DNA, just the CDR3 is kept, 39 bases in frame from base 1. CDR1 and CDR2 were assigned from the germline V gene as KGHDR and SFDVKD. Library construction relied on RT-PCR. Sequencing relied on an Illumina HiSeq 2500. The public reads were run again by TCRdb, first through fastp at Q25 and then through MiXCR, and only productive beta chains were kept. Identical CDR3 protein sequences are pooled into one entry, listed with their most common genes and DNA. Present in this sample are more than 700,000 distinct CDR3 sequences, 21% of which were seen just once. The leading ten clones occupy 10% of the sample.

Sequenced material: PBMCs from blood, taken 5 to 6 days after vaccination. The V and J segments used are TRBV24-1 and TRBJ2-7; 9 junctional bases match TRBD1. The TCR originated in a man aged 50 or older who received an inactivated influenza vaccine. Donor details come from another sample of the same person, matched by shared clones. The sequence in DNA is TGTGCCACCAGTGACCTCCGGGACAGGGTTCAGTACTTC. Its amino acids are CATSDLRDRVQYF.